Sequencing of this T cell receptor (beta chain) was carried out in a study of vaccination and CD4 T cells after COVID-19. Across the whole study: Post-COVID draws came a median around 100 days after diagnosis (range 35 to 161).

Sample treatment: roughly 10-day PBMC culture with coronavirus spike peptide pools or control peptides (ViraFEST assay). With the Oncomine TCR Beta short-read assay, DNA from cultured CD4+ T cells was sequenced. Researchers extracted genomic DNA from CD4+ T cells that had been cultured. MiXCR, applied by TCRdb to the PCR reads, yields one record per CDR3 protein. This table holds about 25,000 distinct CDR3 sequences, approximately 49% found once. Study-wide results and caveats: Convalescent patients' median share of reactive clones seen only post-vaccination was around 84%.

About this clonotype: Its antigen is not identified.

Sequences were obtained from CD4+ T cells from blood, cultured in vitro. The receptor was isolated from a human donor who had recovered from COVID-19.

The CDR3 sequence is CASSAGTYRGYTF. CDR3 sequence (DNA): TGTGCCAGCAGTGCCGGCACGTATCGTGGCTACACCTTC. J is TRBJ1-2 and V is TRBV2; D unclear. Trimming removed 4 bases at V and 7 bases at J, with 13 bases between. Germline CDR1 is SNHLY and CDR2 is FYNNEI. The CDR3 consists of 13 residues.